This record concerns one TCR beta chain sequence. No antigen is known for it. Given a much more abundant clone one base away, this may be a read error. A modified ARM-PCR protocol with three rounds of nested PCR amplified TCRbeta. TCRdb recomputed calls from the multiplex PCR reads with MiXCR, one row per CDR3 protein. The sample lists almost 75,000 distinct CDR3 sequences, about two thirds seen once, with 25% to 30% in the top ten. The data stem from a study of tumor and adjacent non-tumor tissue in lung cancer. About the research overall: The cohort had about 12 adenocarcinoma, 2 squamous cell and 1 small cell patients. Patients were aged about 31 to 85, some 10 men and 4 to 6 women, stage I to III. Overall study results and limits: Shorter survival was associated with higher TCR diversity in tumors.

No cell sorting was done before RNA was extracted from the tissue. More than 3 cm separated this lung sample from the edge of the tumor. The germline V gene has CDR1 MNHEY and CDR2 SVGAGI. The CDR3 has 13 amino acids. This TCR was sampled from a woman between 45 and 60 years old with non-small cell lung cancer. The rearrangement joins TRBV6-5 to TRBJ2-7, with TRBD2 identical over 8 bases. Sequencing was performed on distant non-tumor lung tissue. The CDR3 loop is CASTSGLYDERYF. The CDR3 nucleotides are TGTGCCAGCACTAGCGGGTTATACGACGAGCGGTACTTC.